This TCR beta chain was identified during a study of T cells in Graves' hyperthyroidism and ophthalmopathy. Study-wide results and limits: In blood, most of the thyroid clonotypes expanded above 0.001 were also present.

It was considered stable Graves' hyperthyroidism when ophthalmopathy did not progress within 18 months. Each patient was aged 18 to 65 and had newly diagnosed hyperthyroidism of under 2 months' duration. The authors obtained PBMCs from roughly 9.7 ml of fresh peripheral blood. This clonotype was detected ten times or more. The antigen is undetermined. With 2 bases removed from V and 2 bases from J, the gap between germline ends came to 11 bases. CDR1 and CDR2 from the germline V gene are SGHTA and FQGTGA. This CDR3 has 15 residues. Using RNA transcripts as the source, TCR beta CDR3 regions were amplified. TCR CDR3 regions were first amplified by RT-PCR with HTBI primers. TCRdb reprocessed the multiplex PCR reads with MiXCR, giving one entry per CDR3 protein. This table holds about 420,000 distinct CDR3 sequences, approximately 14% found once.

The receptor was isolated from a young woman with Graves' hyperthyroidism. Sequencing used blood. This chain connects TRBV7-3 to TRBJ2-3, with D hard to call. This CDR3 is CASSLLRGDTDTQYF. CDR3 in DNA: TGTGCCAGCAGCTTATTAAGAGGAGACACAGATACGCAGTATTTT.